This T cell receptor (beta chain) was identified in a study of T cells in Graves' hyperthyroidism and ophthalmopathy. Amplification of TCR beta CDR3 regions was performed using RNA transcripts as template. The study used the HTBI primer set for a first-round RT-PCR of the TCR CDR3. TCRdb reprocessed the multiplex PCR reads via MiXCR and lists one record per CDR3 protein. The repertoire holds some 740,000 distinct CDR3 sequences, with around 15% as singletons. This CDR3 has 15 residues. Trimming stripped 2 bases from V and 1 base from J, with 13 bases between. Germline V gene lookup returns CDR1 GTSNPN and CDR2 SVGIG (reference sequence). The study left out patients who had uncontrolled infection, other autoimmune disease, pregnancy or lactation. This clonotype was detected ten times or more.

This receptor was identified in a woman aged 18-29 years with Graves' hyperthyroidism. The V call is TRBV30, the J call TRBJ2-3; D is perhaps TRBD1 or TRBD2 (5 bases each). The sample comprised blood. CDR3 in DNA: TGTGCCTGGAGTACCTCAGGGACGCGCACAGATACGCAGTATTTT. This translates into CAWSTSGTRTDTQYF.